The clone carrying this TCR beta chain was observed many times. The data are from a study of glioma-infiltrating T cells. Amplification of TCR alpha and beta CDR3 regions from RNA used iRepertoire nested multiplex PCR. TCRdb used MiXCR to reprocess the multiplex PCR reads, holding one entry per CDR3 protein. Among about 180,000 distinct CDR3 sequences listed, roughly 45% were seen once. Germline values: CDR1 LNHNV, CDR2 YYDKDF (reference sequence). This CDR3 is built from 15 residues. V lost 1 base to trimming and J lost 7 bases, with 14 bases between them. The sample was glioma tissue, nonneoplastic brain tissue, or PBMCs (not recorded which). V is TRBV15 and J is TRBJ1-5, with no clear D. The receptor was isolated from a human donor with low-grade glioma or glioblastoma, undergoing nonglioma brain surgery, or in good health (not recorded which). CDR3 sequence: CATSRAYIYGQPQHF. The CDR3 bases are TGTGCCACCAGCAGAGCCTACATTTATGGGCAGCCCCAGCATTTT.